The rows below give T cell receptor beta chains drawn from one sample of a study of technical replicates of blood from several donors. This table comes from immunoSEQ multiplex PCR, and its TCRdb copy is limited to in-frame clones, with some not included. The sample includes around 100,000 clones, approximately 95% of them seen just once. The source material was T cells isolated from PBMCs. These receptors were collected from a human donor in good health. Both conserved end residues are part of each CDR3.

J gene | V gene | CDR3 protein
TRBJ1-2 | TRBV6-5 | CASSSTDTGPYGYTF
TRBJ1-1 | TRBV19 | CALPGVTEAFF
TRBJ2-3 | TRBV5-1 | CASSLTGSTDTQYF
TRBJ2-2 | TRBV28 | CASIGTANTGELFF
TRBJ2-5 | TRBV15 | CATSRVLVLETQYF
TRBJ1-4 | TRBV28 | CATTNPGQGAGEKLFF
TRBJ2-5 | TRBV18 | CASEYQETQYF
TRBJ2-7 | TRBV20-1 | CSAPFVYEQYF
TRBJ2-3 | TRBV7-8 | CASSSHIRDTQYF
TRBJ2-5 | TRBV2 | CASRQGLETQYF
TRBJ1-1 | TRBV28 | CASTAGGTEAFF
TRBJ2-1 | TRBV6-6 | CASSYGGSLVNEQFF
TRBJ2-1 | TRBV28 | CASSFTGALNEQFF
TRBJ2-2 | TRBV5-8 | CASSPRSRDTGELFF
TRBJ2-7 | TRBV7-2 | CASSLARARTYEQYF
TRBJ1-5 | TRBV6-5 | CASRLYRTSNQPQHF
TRBJ1-1 | TRBV5-1 | CASSLVLGATEAFF